This T cell receptor beta chain was sequenced during a study of blood T cell repertoires in COVID-19. For the study at large: Both acute and convalescent COVID-19 samples were obtained from the United States, Italy and Spain. Sources were T cells, B-cell-depleted T cells, or PBMCs; the material itself was cDNA or gDNA.

As processed by the authors: Estimates of nucleated cell counts were drawn from the amplification of reference gene primers. TCRdb's copy holds only in-frame clones and misses some; the assay was immunoSEQ multiplex PCR. V and J calls and clone size are copied from that table; D and trimming were computed from the DNA. The profile covers about 120,000 clones, with 82% appearing a single time and 7% to 9.5% taken by the ten largest. The CDR3 consists of 10 residues. The germline V gene encodes CDR1 SQVTM and CDR2 ANQGSEA. J lost 11 bases, V lost 3 bases, and 0 bases had no gene match. J is TRBJ2-5 and V is TRBV29-1, with 10 bases fitting TRBD2. Material for sequencing was peripheral blood. This clonotype was obtained from a man aged 65 to 85 with active or convalescent COVID-19. Written as DNA, the CDR3 is TGCAGCGTTGATAGCGGGGGGCAGTACTTC. It specifies CSVDSGGQYF.